The TCR beta chain under discussion was sequenced for a study of breast tumors, draining lymph nodes, adjacent tissues. TCRdb processed the multiplex PCR reads anew with MiXCR; each CDR3 protein has one entry. Of some 170,000 distinct CDR3 sequences listed, around 33% are singletons. Axillary draining lymph nodes of breast cancer patients supplied the node samples. The CDR3 is 13 residues long. Germline CDR1 MNHNY, CDR2 SVGAGI (reference sequence). This clonotype was seen a few times. Its antigen is still unknown. At one end the junction does not follow the germline gene, possibly because of a read error. Whole-study findings and limits: Luminal-like breast cancer showed significantly higher tumor–nontumor repertoire similarity than basal-like. Tumor TCR diversity was below lymph nodes but above nontumor tissue.

This TCR was recovered from a female donor with breast cancer. Some clones in this sample may be carry-over from other donors' samples. The sample was axillary lymph node tissue. V and J are TRBV6-6 and TRBJ2-1; 10 bases align to TRBD1. The CDR3, as DNA: TGTGCCAGCGGTCCCCACCGGGACAGGGGTACGGCCTTC. Its translation is CASGPHRDRGTAF.